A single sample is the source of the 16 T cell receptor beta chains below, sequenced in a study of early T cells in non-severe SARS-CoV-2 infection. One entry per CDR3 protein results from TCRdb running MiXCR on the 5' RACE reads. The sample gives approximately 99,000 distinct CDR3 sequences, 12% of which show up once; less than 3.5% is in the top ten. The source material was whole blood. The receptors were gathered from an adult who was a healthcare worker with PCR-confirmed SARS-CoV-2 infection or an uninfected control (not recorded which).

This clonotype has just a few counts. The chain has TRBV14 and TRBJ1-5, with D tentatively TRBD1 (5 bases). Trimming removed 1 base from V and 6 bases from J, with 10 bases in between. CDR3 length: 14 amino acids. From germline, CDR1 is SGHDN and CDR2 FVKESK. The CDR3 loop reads CASSQGGASQPQHF. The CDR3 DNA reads TGTGCCAGCAGCCAAGGCGGGGCGAGTCAGCCCCAGCATTTT.

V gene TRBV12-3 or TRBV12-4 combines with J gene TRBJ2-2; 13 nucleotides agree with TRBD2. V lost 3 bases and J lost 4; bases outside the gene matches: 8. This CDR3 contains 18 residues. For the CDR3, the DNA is TGTGCCAGCAGTTTGTTTGGAACTAGCGGGAGGGCCACCGGGGAGCTGTTTTTT. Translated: CASSLFGTSGRATGELFF.

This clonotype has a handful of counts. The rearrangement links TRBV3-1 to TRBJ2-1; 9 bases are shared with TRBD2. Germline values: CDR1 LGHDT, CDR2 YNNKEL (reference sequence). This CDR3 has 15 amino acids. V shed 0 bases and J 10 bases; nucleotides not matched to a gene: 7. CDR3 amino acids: CASSQEPGLAREQFF. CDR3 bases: TGTGCCAGCAGCCAAGAACCGGGACTAGCTAGAGAGCAGTTCTTC.

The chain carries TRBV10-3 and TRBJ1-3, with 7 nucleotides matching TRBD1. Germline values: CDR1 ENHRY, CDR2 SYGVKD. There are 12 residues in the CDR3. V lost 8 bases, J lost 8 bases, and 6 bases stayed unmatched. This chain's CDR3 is CAIGSGGYTIYF. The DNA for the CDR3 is TGTGCCATCGGCTCAGGGGGTTACACCATATATTTT.

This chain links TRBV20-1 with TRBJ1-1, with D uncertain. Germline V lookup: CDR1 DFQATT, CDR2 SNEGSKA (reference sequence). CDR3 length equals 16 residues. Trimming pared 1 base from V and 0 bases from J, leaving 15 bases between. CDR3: CSARARPGSLNTEAFF. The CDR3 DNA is TGCAGTGCTAGAGCCCGCCCAGGATCACTGAACACTGAAGCTTTCTTT.

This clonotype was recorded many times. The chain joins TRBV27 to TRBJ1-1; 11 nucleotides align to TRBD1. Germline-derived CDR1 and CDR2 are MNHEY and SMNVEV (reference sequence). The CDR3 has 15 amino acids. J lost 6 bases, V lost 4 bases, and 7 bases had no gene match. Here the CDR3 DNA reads TGTGCCAGCAGTTCGCGGGACAGGGGGGTCGCTGAAGCTTTCTTT. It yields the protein CASSSRDRGVAEAFF.

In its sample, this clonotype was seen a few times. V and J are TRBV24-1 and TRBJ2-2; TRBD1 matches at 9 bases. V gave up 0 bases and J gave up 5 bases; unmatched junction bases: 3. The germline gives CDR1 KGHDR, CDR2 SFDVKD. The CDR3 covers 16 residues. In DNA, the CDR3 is TGTGCCACCAGTGATTTGCAGGGGACAGGGACCGGGGAGCTGTTTTTT. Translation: CATSDLQGTGTGELFF.

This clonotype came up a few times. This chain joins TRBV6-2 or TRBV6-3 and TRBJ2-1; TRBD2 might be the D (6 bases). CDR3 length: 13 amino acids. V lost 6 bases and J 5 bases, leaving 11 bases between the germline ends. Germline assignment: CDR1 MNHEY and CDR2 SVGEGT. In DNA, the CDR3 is TGTGCCAGCAGAAGGGACTTTCACAATGAGCAGTTCTTC. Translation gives CASRRDFHNEQFF.

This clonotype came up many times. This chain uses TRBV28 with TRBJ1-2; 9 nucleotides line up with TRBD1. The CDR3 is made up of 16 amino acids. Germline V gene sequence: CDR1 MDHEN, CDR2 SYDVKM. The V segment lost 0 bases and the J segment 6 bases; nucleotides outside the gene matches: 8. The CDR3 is CASSLWGQGGFHGYTF. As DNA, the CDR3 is TGTGCCAGCAGTTTATGGGGACAGGGAGGATTTCATGGCTACACCTTC.

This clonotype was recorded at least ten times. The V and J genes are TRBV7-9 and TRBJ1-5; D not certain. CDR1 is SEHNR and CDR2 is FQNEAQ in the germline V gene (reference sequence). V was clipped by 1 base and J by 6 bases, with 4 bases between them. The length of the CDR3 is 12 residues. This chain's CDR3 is CASSLGAQPQHF. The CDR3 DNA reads TGTGCCAGCAGCTTAGGGGCTCAGCCCCAGCATTTT.

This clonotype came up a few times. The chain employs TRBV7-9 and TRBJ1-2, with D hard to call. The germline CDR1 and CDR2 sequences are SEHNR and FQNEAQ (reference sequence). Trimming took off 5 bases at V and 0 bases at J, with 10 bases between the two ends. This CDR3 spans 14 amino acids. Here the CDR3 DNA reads TGTGCCAGCAGCCGGACGGAAGCTAACTATGGCTACACCTTC. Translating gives CASSRTEANYGYTF.

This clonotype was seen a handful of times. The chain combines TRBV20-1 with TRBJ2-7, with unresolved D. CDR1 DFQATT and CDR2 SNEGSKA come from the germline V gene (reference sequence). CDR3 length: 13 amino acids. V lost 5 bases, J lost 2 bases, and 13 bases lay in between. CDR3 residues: CSASGRPTYEQYF. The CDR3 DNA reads TGCAGTGCTTCGGGCCGTCCAACCTACGAGCAGTACTTC.

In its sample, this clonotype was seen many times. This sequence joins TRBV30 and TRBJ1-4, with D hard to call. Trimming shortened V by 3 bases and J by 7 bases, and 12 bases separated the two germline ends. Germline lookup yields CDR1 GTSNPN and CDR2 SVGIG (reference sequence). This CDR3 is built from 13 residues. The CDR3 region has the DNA TGTGCCTGGAGATGGAATGACGGTGAAAAACTGTTTTTT. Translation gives CAWRWNDGEKLFF.

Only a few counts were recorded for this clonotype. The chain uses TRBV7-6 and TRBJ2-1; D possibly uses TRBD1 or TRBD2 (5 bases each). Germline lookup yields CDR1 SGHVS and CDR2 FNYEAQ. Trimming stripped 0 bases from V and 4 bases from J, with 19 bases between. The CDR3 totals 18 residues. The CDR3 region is CASSLARTGGPLYNEQFF. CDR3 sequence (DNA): TGTGCCAGCAGCTTAGCCCGGACTGGGGGTCCGCTGTACAATGAGCAGTTCTTC.

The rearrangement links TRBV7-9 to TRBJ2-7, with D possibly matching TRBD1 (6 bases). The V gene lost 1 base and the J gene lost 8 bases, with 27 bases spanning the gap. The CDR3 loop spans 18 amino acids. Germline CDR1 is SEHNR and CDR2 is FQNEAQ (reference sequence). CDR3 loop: CASSLGDGRTTGLEQQYF. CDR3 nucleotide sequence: TGTGCCAGCAGCTTAGGTGACGGTCGGACGACAGGTTTAGAGCAGCAGTACTTC.

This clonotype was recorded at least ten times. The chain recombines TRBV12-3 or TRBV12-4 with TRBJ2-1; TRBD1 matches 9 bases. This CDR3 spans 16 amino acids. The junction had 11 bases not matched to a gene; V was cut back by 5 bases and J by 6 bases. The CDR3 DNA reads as TGTGCCAGCAGTCCACGGACAGGGGCGACGGGCAATGAGCAGTTCTTC. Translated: CASSPRTGATGNEQFF.